The TCR beta chain under discussion was sequenced for a study of cytomegalovirus exposure and HLA in healthy donors. Study findings and constraints: TCR beta V- and J-gene trimming, according to a later analysis, was linked to a missense DCLRE1C variant. In vitro, three CMV-associated chains proved specific for CMV antigens.

A single count supports this clone. What it binds is not known. The CDR3 sequence is 18 residues long. After removal of 2 bases from V and 0 bases from J, the junction contained 8 bases not matched to a gene. Germline loops: CDR1 SEHNR, CDR2 FQNEAQ (reference sequence). PCR involved 60 Vbeta and 13 Jbeta primers. The table came from immunoSEQ multiplex PCR; TCRdb's copy has only in-frame clones and leaves some out. The sample shows 100,000 to 150,000 clones, about four fifths of them seen only once. Sequencing was done on a sample of PBMCs. This sequence joins TRBV7-9 and TRBJ2-3; the match to TRBD2 covers 10 bases. This receptor was obtained from a man aged 35 to 55 in good health and CMV-seronegative. The chain's CDR3 is CASSLSLWTSGSTDTQYF. In DNA form, the CDR3 reads TGTGCCAGCAGCTTATCTCTATGGACTAGCGGTAGCACAGATACGCAGTATTTT.